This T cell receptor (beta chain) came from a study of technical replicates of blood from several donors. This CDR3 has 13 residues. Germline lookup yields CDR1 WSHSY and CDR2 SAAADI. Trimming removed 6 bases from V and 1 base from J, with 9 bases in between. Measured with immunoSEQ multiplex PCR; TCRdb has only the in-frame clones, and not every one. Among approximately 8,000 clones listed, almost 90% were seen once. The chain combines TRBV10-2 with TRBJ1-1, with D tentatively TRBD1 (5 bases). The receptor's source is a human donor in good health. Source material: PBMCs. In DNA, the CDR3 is TGCGCCAGCAGACAGGCCCCGAACACTGAAGCTTTCTTT. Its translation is CASRQAPNTEAFF.